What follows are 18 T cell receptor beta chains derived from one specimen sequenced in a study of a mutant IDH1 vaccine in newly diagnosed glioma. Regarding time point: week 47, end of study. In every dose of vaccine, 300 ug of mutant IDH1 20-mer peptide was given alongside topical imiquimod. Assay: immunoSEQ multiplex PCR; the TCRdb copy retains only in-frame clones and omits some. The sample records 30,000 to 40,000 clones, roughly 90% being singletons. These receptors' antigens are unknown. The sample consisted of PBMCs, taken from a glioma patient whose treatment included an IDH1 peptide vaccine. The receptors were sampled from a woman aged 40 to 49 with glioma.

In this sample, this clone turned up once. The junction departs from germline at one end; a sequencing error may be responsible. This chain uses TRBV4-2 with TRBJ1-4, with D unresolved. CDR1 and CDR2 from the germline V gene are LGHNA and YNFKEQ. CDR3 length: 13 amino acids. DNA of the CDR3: TGTGCCAGCAGCCAAGATCGAGGGCCCTCGACCTCTTTT. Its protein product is CASSQDRGPSTSF.

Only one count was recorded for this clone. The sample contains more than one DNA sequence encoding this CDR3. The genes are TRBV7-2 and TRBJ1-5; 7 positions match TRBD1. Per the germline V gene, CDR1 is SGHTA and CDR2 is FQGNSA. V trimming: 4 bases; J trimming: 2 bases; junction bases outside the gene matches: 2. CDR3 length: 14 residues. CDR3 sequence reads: CASSSRGGNQPQHF. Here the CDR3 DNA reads TGTGCCAGCAGCTCCAGGGGGGGCAATCAGCCCCAGCATTTT.

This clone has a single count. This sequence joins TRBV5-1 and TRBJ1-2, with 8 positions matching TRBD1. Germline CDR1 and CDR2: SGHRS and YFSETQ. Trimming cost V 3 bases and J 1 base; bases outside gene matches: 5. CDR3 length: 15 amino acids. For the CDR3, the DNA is TGCGCCAGCAGCTCGACAGGGGAGGTTAACTATGGCTACACCTTC. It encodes CASSSTGEVNYGYTF.

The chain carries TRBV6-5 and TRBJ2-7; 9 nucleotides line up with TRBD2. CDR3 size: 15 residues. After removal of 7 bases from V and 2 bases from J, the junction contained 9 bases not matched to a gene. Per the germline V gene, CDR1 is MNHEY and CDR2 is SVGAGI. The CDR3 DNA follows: TGTGCCAGCACAACACGATTAGCGGGAGCCTACGAGCAGTACTTC. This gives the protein CASTTRLAGAYEQYF.

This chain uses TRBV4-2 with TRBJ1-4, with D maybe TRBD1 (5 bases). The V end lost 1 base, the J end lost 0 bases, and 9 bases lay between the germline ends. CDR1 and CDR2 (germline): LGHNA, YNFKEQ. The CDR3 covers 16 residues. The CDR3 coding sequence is TGTGCCAGCAGCCAAGGCAGGGAAGCAACTAATGAAAAACTGTTTTTT. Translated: CASSQGREATNEKLFF.

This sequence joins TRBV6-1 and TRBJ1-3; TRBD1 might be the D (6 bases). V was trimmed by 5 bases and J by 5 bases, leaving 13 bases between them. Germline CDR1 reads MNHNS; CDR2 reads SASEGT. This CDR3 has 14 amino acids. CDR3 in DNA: TGTGCCAGCAGTTTACGGGGGGCCAGAAACACCATATATTTT. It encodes CASSLRGARNTIYF.

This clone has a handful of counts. The CDR3 DNA reads as TGTGCCAGCAGCGTAGACCGGACCGGGGAGCTGTTTTTT. Protein: CASSVDRTGELFF. The rearrangement links TRBV9 to TRBJ2-2; D gene ambiguous. Per the germline V gene, CDR1 is SGDLS and CDR2 is YYNGEE. V dropped 0 bases and J dropped 5 bases, with 5 bases sitting between them. The CDR3 runs to 13 residues.

The DNA of the CDR3 is TGTGCCTGGAGGGGCAGACAGTGGACTCCTTCACCCCTCCACTTT. Its protein product is CAWRGRQWTPSPLHF. The chain uses TRBV30 and TRBJ1-6; weak D call: TRBD1 (5 bases). The V gene's germline CDR1 is GTSNPN and CDR2 SVGIG (reference sequence). The CDR3 is 15 residues long. V was trimmed by 3 bases and J by 9 bases, leaving 18 bases between them.

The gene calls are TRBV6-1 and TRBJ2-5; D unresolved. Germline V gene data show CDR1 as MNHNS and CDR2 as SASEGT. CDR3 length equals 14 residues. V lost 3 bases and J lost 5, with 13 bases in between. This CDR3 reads CASSEGWSRETQYF. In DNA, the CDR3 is TGTGCCAGCAGTGAGGGCTGGTCCCGGGAGACCCAGTACTTC.

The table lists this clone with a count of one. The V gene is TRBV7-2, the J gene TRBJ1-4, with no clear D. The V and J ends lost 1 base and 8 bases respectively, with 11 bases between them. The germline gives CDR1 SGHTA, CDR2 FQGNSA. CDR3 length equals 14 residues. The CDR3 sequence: CASSLVWGGEKLFF. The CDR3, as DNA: TGTGCCAGCAGCTTAGTCTGGGGTGGCGAAAAACTGTTTTTT.

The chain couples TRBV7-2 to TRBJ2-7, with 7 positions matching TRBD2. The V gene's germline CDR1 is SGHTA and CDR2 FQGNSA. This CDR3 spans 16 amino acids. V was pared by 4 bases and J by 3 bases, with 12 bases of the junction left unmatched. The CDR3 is CASSSGGRGGFYEQYF. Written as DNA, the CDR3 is TGTGCCAGCAGCTCCGGGGGTCGCGGGGGATTCTACGAGCAGTACTTC.

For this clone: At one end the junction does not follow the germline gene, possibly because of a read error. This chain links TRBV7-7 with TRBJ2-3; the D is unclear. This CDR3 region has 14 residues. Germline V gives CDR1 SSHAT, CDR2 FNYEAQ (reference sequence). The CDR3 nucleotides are TGTGCTAGCAGCTTAGGGAAAGGCACAGATACGCAGTATTTT. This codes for CASSLGKGTDTQYF.

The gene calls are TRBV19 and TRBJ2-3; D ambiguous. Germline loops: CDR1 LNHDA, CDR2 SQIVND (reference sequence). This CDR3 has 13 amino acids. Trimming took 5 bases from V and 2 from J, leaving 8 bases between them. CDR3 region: CASSLRTTDTQYF. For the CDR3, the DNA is TGTGCCAGTAGTCTCCGGACCACAGATACGCAGTATTTT.

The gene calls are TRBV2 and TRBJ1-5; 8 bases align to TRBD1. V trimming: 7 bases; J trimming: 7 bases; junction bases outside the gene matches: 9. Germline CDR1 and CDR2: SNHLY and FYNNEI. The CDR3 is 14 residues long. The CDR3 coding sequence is TGTGCCAGCACTCCCGGGACAGGAGGACAGCCCCAGCATTTT. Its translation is CASTPGTGGQPQHF.

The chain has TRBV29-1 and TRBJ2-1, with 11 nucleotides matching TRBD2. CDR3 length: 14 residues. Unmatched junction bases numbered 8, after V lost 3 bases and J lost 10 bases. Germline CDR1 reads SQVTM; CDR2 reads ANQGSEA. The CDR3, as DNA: TGCAGCGTTGACGGACTAGCGGGCAAATGGGAGCAGTTCTTC. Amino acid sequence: CSVDGLAGKWEQFF.

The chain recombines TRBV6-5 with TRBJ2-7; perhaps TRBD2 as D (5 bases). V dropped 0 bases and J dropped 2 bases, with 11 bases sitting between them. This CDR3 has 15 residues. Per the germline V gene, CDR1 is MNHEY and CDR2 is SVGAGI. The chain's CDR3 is CASSYSQRPTYEQYF. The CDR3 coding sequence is TGTGCCAGCAGTTACTCCCAGCGGCCCACCTACGAGCAGTACTTC.

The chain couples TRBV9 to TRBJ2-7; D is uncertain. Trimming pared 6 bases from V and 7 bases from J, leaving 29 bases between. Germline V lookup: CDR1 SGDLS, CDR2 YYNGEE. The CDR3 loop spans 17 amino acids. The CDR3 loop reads CASNQLPHTFEFREQYF. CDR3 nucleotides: TGTGCCAGCAATCAACTCCCCCACACGTTCGAATTTCGGGAGCAGTACTTC.

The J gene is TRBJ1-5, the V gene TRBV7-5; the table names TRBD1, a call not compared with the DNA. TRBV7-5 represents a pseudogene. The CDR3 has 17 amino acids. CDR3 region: CARSLGAPTISNQPQHF. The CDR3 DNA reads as TGTGCCAGAAGCTTAGGGGCACCCACGATTAGCAATCAGCCCCAGCATTTT.